The text below deals with one T cell receptor beta chain. Antigen unknown. A J-beta primer mix and a sample-barcoded 5' primer were used in a second PCR of about 7 to 12 cycles. A tag from a template-switch adaptor with 12 random nucleotides marked each cDNA molecule. TCRdb reprocessed the 5' RACE reads with MiXCR, giving one entry per CDR3 protein. The sample shows roughly 2 million distinct CDR3 sequences, 49% of them seen only once. This CDR3 spans 14 amino acids. The germline CDR1 and CDR2 sequences are SEHNR and FQNEAQ (reference sequence). V shed 1 base, J shed 8 bases, and the junction held 5 bases outside the gene matches. The data stem from a study of blood T cells in healthy people across ages. General observations from the study: Naive T cell percentage showed a strong correlation with the diversity of TCR beta.

The origin of this receptor is a woman between 40 and 55 years old in good health. Material for sequencing was blood. The rearrangement uses TRBV7-9 and TRBJ2-1; 7 positions match TRBD2. CDR3 nucleotides: TGTGCCAGCAGCTTAGGACTAGCTGATTATGAGCAGTTCTTC. It yields the protein CASSLGLADYEQFF.